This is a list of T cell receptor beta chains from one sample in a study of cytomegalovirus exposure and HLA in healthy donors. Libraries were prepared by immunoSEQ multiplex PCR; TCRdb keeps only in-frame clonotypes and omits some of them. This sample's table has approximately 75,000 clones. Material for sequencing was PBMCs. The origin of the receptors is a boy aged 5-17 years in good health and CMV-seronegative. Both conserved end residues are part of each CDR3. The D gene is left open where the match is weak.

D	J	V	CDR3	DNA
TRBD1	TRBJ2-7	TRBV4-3	CASSQEGTGLYEQYF	TGCGCCAGCAGCCAAGAGGGGACAGGGTTGTACGAGCAGTACTTC
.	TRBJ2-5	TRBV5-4	CASSLAGETQYF	TGTGCCAGCAGCTTGGCGGGAGAGACCCAGTACTTC
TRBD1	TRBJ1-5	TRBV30	CAWSAQGQGIRSNQPQHF	TGTGCCTGGAGTGCGCAGGGACAGGGGATCCGTAGCAATCAGCCCCAGCATTTT
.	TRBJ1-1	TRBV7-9	CASSLSPAGFGEAFF	TGTGCCAGCAGCTTATCCCCGGCGGGTTTCGGTGAAGCTTTCTTT
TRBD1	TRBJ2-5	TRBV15	CATSRAPGGQETQYF	TGTGCCACCAGCAGAGCGCCAGGGGGCCAAGAGACCCAGTACTTC
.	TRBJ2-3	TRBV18	CASSPVAGDTQYF	TGTGCCAGCTCACCTGTCGCGGGGGATACGCAGTATTTT
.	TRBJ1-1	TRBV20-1	CSASRSVGAFF	TGCAGTGCTAGTCGAAGTGTCGGAGCTTTCTTT
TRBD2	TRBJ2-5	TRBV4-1	CASSQERLAGGPTETQYF	TGCGCCAGCAGCCAAGAAAGACTAGCGGGAGGGCCCACGGAGACCCAGTACTTC
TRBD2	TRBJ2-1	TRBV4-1	CASSLGLAAYNEQFF	TGCGCCAGCAGCCTCGGACTAGCGGCTTACAATGAGCAGTTCTTC
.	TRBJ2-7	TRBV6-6	CASSYRDKVDEQYF	TGTGCCAGCAGTTATCGGGATAAAGTTGACGAGCAGTACTTC
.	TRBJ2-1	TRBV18	CASSPDRVYNEQFF	TGTGCCAGCTCACCGGATCGGGTATACAATGAGCAGTTCTTC
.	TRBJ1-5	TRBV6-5	CASSPREWQPQHF	TGTGCCAGCAGTCCCCGGGAGTGGCAGCCCCAGCATTTT
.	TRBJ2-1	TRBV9	CASSLEFWNNEQFF	TGTGCCAGCTCGTTGGAGTTTTGGAACAATGAGCAGTTCTTC
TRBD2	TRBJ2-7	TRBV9	CASSAHPSGKDEQYF	TGTGCCAGCAGCGCGCACCCTAGCGGGAAAGACGAGCAGTACTTC
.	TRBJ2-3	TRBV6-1	CASSEGSSVGRYTQYF	TGTGCCAGCAGTGAAGGAAGTAGCGTAGGAAGGTATACGCAGTATTTT
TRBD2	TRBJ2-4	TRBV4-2	CASSRGGSRDIQYF	TGTGCCAGCAGCCGAGGCGGGAGCCGGGACATTCAGTACTTC
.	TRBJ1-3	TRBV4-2	CASSLGGGGSGNTIYF	TGTGCCAGCAGCCTTGGGGGGGGAGGCTCTGGAAACACCATATATTTT
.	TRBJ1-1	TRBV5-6	CCRPGAFF	TGTTGCCGCCCGGGGGCTTTCTTT
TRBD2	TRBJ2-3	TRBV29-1	CSAGLAGVGFQYF	TGCAGCGCGGGACTAGCGGGAGTGGGGTTCCAGTATTTT
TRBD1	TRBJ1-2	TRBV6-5	CASRPRGQGRYTF	TGTGCCAGCAGGCCCAGGGGGCAGGGGCGCTACACCTTC
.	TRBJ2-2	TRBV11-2	CASSLGESNTGELFF	TGTGCCAGCAGCTTAGGGGAGAGTAACACCGGGGAGCTGTTTTTT
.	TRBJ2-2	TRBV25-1	CASSATGTGELFF	TGTGCCAGCAGTGCCACAGGCACCGGGGAGCTGTTTTTT
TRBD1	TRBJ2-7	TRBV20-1	CSPGQGNEQYF	TGCAGCCCCGGACAGGGAAACGAGCAGTACTTC
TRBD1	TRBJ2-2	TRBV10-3	CAISGDRGNTGELFF	TGTGCCATCAGTGGGGACAGGGGGAACACCGGGGAGCTGTTTTTT
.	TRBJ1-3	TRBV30	CAWSVSRGNNIYF	TGTGCCTGGAGTGTATCGCGCGGAAACAACATATATTTT
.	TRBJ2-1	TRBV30	CAWSVRQGDNEQFF	TGTGCCTGGAGTGTACGCCAGGGCGACAATGAGCAGTTCTTC
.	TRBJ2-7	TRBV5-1	CASSLSWTVSYEQYF	TGCGCCAGCAGCTTGTCTTGGACAGTGTCCTACGAGCAGTACTTC